The present entry profiles one T cell receptor (beta chain) with its context. Its antigen has not been determined. No base qualities exist here, and no much larger clone lies one base off it. In light of the paper, this sample's time point label describes: cycle 1 day 1 (C1D1), immediately before nivolumab initiation. All trial patients had relapsed after autologous stem cell transplantation, with cohorts A, B and C differing in prior brentuximab vedotin exposure. A total of roughly 60 patients with relapsed/refractory classical Hodgkin lymphoma made up the trial cohort, and each patient's best overall response was complete response, partial response or progressive disease. Trial patients were treated with single-agent nivolumab in the multi-cohort phase II CheckMate 205 trial. An independent review committee assessed best overall response by applying the 2007 International Working Group response criteria. Trial PBMCs were obtained immediately prior to nivolumab initiation (C1D1) and on therapy at cycle 2 day 1 and cycle 4 day 1. After peripheral blood was drawn into 8 mL Vacutainer Cell Preparation Tubes, PBMCs were isolated by centrifugation and then cryopreserved.

The Qiagen DNeasy kit was used to extract genomic DNA from unsorted PBMCs and from the negatively selected CD4+ and CD8+ fractions. Using primers that anneal to V and J segments, immunoSEQ multiplex PCR amplified the TCR beta CDR3 regions. A synthetic immune receptor repertoire was used to minimize amplification bias, and any residual bias was removed computationally once sequencing was done. In the paper's pipeline: Repertoire diversity was quantified as the Shannon entropy index using custom Python scripts. Unsorted, CD4+ and CD8+ repertoires were examined separately, except in combined analyses, for which CD4+ and CD8+ sequences were merged in silico. Clonal expansion was defined as a frequency increase of at least 2-fold after treatment compared with C1D1, and clones undetected at baseline were assigned a pseudocount of 0.5. Singleton clones were defined as clones with 0 or 1 copy at C1D1, and non-singleton clones were defined as clones with 2 or more copies. Clones expanded in unsorted samples were labelled as CD4+, CD8+ or unknown by matching protein sequences in sorted samples from the same patient. Wilcoxon tests on paired samples were used to test changes in diversity from C1D1 to C4D1. Sourced from immuneACCESS, this table was stored by TCRdb with only in-frame sequences that have V and J called. A share of the clones is absent; for the studies checked, an unresolved V gene accounts for under half, and the remainder has no known explanation. The DNA gave D and trimming, while V, J and clone size come from that table. The sample table lists around 58,000 clones, roughly nine tenths of them with a count of one. The ten largest clonotypes hold roughly a tenth of the sample.

The record originates from a study of PD-1 blockade in classical Hodgkin lymphoma (dated by TCRdb to the early 2020s). For the wider study: Nivolumab dosing was 3 mg/kg intravenously every 2 weeks, continuing until either disease progression or unacceptable toxicity. The study used TCR beta sequencing and CyTOF to define a peripheral blood immune signature of response to PD-1 blockade in classical Hodgkin lymphoma.

Paper-wide results and their limitations: By C4D1, a significant rise was seen in CD4+ TCR diversity but not in CD8+ TCR diversity (p=0.0027 vs p=0.16), and the rise was most apparent among complete responders (p=0.02). The study covered only a single clinical trial cohort, and the causes of the repertoire differences, possibly disease activity or prior therapy, were still not defined. Patients starting nivolumab less than 1 year after ASCT had lower diversity and were excluded from later analyses to avoid confounding by immune reconstitution. Baseline TCR diversity was reported to be lower in newly diagnosed patients than in healthy donors and to be lower still in relapsed/refractory patients. Trial patients with a complete response had baseline diversity similar to that of newly diagnosed patients, while partial responders and progressors had significantly lower diversity.

Inclusive of the bounding cysteine and phenylalanine, the CDR3 is 15 residues long. Here the CDR3 DNA is all that survives: 45 bases in frame from base 1. Looking up the germline V gene yields CDR1 SGHAT and CDR2 FQNNGV. V lost 1 base and J lost 7 bases; the stretch between them is 11 bases long. The source is a human donor with classical Hodgkin lymphoma. This sample comprised peripheral blood mononuclear cells (PBMCs), obtained at baseline. The chain is made from TRBV11-2 and TRBJ1-6; the D gene lacks a confident call. The nucleotide sequence reads TGTGCCAGCAGCTTAGTGGGGAATCGCAATTCACCCCTCCACTTT. Translation gives CASSLVGNRNSPLHF.